This T cell receptor beta chain was observed in a study of graft-versus-host responses after intestinal transplantation. Between the trimmed V and J ends, which lost 3 bases and 3 bases, there was a span of 12 bases. This CDR3 comprises 16 residues. Germline CDR1 PRHDT, CDR2 FYEKMQ (reference sequence). The assay was immunoSEQ multiplex PCR, and TCRdb's table has in-frame clones only and misses some. The table lists some 77,000 clones, around 92% of them singletons. The TCR sequence derives from a human patient who received an intestinal transplant, so some T cells may come from the graft donor. V usage is TRBV13 and J usage is TRBJ2-6, with D tentatively TRBD1 (6 bases). Sequenced here: PBMCs, sampled 98 days after intestinal transplantation. CDR3 sequence reads: CASSLAGAGGANVLTF. DNA of the CDR3: TGTGCCAGCAGCTTGGCAGGGGCCGGTGGGGCCAACGTCCTGACTTTC.